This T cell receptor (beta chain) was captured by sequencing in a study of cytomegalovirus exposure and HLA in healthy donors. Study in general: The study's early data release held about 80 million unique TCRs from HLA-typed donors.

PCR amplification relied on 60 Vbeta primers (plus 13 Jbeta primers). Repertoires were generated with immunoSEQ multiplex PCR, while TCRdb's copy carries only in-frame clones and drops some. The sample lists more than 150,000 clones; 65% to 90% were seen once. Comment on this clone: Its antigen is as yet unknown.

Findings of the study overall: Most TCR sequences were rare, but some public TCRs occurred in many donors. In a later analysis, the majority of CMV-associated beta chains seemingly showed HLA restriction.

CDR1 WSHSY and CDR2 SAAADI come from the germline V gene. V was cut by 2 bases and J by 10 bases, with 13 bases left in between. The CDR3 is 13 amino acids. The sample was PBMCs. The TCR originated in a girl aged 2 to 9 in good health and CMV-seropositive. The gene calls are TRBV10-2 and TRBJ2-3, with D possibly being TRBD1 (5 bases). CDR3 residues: CASSETTRGPQYF. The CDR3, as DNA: TGCGCCAGCAGTGAGACGACAAGGGGCCCGCAGTATTTT.